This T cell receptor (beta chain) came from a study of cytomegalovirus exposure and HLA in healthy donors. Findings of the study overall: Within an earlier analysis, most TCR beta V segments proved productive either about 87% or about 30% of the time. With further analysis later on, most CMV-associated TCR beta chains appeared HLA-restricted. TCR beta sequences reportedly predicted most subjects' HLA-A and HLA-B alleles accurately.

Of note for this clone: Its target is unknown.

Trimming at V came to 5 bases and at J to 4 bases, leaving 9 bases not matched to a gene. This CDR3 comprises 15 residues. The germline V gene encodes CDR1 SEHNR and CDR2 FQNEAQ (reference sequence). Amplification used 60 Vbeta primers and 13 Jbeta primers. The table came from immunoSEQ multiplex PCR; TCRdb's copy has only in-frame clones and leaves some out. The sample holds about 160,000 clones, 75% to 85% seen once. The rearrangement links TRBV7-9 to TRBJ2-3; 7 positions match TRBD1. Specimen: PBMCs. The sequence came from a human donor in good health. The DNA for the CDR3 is TGTGCCAGCAGCACTGAACAGGGGTTCGCAGATACGCAGTATTTT. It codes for CASSTEQGFADTQYF. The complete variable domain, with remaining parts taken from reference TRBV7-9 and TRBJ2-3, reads DTGVSQNPRHKITKRGQNVTFRCDPISEHNRLYWYRQTLGQGPEFLTYFQNEAQLEKSRLLSDRFSAERPKGSFSTLEIQRTEQGDSAMYLCASSTEQGFADTQYFGPGTRLTVL.